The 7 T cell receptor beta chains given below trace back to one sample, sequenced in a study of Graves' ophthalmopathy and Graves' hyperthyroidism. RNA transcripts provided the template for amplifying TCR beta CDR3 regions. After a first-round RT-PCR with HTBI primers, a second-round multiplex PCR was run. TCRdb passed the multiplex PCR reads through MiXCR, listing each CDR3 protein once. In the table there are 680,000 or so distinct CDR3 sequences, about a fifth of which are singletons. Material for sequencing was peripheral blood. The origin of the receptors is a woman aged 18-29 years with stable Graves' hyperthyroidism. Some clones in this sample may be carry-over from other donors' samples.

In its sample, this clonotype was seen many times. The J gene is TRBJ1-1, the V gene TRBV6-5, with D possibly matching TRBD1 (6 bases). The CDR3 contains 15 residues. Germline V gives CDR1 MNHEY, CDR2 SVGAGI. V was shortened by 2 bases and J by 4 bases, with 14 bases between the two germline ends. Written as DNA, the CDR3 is TGTGCCAGCAGTTACACCCAGGGACAACGCACTGAAGCTTTCTTT. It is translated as CASSYTQGQRTEAFF.

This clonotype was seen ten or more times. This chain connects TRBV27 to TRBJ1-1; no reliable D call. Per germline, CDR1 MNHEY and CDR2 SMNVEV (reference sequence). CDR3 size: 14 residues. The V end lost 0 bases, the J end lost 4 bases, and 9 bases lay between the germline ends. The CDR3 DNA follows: TGTGCCAGCAGTTTATCTGACACGAGCACTGAAGCTTTCTTT. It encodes CASSLSDTSTEAFF.

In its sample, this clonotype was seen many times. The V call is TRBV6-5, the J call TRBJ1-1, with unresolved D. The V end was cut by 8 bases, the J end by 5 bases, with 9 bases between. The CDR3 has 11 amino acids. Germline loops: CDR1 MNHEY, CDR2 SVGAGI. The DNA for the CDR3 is TGTGCCAGCGAGGGATTTACTGAAGCTTTCTTT. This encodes CASEGFTEAFF.

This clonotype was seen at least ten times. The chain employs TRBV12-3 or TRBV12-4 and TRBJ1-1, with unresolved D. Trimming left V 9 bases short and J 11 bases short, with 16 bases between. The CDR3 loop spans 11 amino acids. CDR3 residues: CASSNRGRAFF. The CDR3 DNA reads TGTGCCAGTTCTAACCGCGGGAGGGCTTTCTTT.

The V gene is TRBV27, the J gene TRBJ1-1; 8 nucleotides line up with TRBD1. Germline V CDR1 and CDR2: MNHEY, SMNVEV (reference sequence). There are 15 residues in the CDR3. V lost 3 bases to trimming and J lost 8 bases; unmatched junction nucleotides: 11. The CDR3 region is CASSFTGGSGGEAFF. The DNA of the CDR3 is TGTGCCAGCAGTTTCACAGGGGGGTCGGGTGGGGAAGCTTTCTTT.

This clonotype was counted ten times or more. CDR3 coding DNA: TGTGCCAGCAGTCCCAATAGTCCCGGGGAGCTGTTTTTT. As protein: CASSPNSPGELFF. The chain links TRBV12-3 or TRBV12-4 to TRBJ2-2; no firm D call. Trimming took off 5 bases at V and 6 bases at J, with 10 bases between the two ends. This CDR3 region has 13 residues.

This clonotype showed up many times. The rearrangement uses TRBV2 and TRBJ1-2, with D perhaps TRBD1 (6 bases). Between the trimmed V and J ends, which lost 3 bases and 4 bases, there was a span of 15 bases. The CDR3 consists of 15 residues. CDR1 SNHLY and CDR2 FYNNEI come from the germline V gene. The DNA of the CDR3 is TGTGCCAGCAGTGACTGGCAGGGGCGACTCTATGGCTACACCTTC. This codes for CASSDWQGRLYGYTF.